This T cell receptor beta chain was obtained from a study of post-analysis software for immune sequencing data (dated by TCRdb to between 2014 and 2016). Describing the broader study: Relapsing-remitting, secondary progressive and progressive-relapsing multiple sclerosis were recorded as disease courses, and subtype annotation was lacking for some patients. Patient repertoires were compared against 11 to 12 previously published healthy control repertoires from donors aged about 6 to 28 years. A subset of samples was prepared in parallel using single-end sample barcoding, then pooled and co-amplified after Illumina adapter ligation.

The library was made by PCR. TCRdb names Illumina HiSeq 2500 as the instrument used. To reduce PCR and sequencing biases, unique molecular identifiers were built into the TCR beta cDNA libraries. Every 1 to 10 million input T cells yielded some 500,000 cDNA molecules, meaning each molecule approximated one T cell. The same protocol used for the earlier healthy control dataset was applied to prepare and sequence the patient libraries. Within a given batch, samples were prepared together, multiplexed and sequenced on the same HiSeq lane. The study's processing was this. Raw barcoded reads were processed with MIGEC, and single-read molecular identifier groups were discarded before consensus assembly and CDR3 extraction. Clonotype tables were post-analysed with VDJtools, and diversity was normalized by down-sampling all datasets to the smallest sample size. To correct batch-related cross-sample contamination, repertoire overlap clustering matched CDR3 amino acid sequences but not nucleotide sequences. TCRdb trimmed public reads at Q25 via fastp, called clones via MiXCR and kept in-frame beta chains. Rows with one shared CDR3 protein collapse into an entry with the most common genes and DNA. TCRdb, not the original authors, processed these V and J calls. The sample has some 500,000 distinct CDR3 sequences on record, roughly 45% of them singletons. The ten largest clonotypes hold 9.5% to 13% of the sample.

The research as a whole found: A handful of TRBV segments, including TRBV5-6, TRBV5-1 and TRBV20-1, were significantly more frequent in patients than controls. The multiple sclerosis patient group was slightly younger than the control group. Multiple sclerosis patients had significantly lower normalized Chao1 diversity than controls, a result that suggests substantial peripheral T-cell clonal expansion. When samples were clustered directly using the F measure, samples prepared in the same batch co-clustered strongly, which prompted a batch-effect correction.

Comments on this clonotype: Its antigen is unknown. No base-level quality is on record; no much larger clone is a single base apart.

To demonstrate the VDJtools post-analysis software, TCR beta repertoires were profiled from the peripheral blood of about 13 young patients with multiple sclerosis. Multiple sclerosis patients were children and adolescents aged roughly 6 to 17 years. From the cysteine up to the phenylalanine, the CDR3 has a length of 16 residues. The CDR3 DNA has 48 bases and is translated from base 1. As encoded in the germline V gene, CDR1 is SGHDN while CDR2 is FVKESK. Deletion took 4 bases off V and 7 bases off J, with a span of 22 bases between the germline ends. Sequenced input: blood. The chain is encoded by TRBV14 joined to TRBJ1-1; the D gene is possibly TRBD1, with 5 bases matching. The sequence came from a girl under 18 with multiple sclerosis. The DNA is TGTGCCAGCAGCCGAGGGGTGCGGGCACAGTTCAATGAAGCTTTCTTT. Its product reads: CASSRGVRAQFNEAFF.